These T cell receptor beta chains were read from a single sample in a study of T-cell reconstitution after alpha-beta-depleted transplantation in children. In TCRdb, the PCR reads were re-called with MiXCR into one record per CDR3 protein. The sample consists of about 610,000 distinct CDR3 sequences, 10% to 13% of them appearing once. Specimen: PBMCs from the stem cell graft donor, collected from the stem cell graft. The receptors shown here come from a human donor who donated a stem cell graft to a child with acute myeloid leukemia. Both conserved end residues are part of each CDR3. A D gene is named only where the DNA matches it firmly. Clone size is not always given. Where it is, it says once, few, many or a class for expanded clones.

few	TRBV20-1	.	TRBJ2-7	CSARDMVRYEQYF	TGCAGTGCTAGAGATATGGTTCGCTACGAGCAGTACTTC
.	TRBV12-5	TRBD1	TRBJ1-3	CASGLVQGGDSSGNTIYF	TGTGCTAGTGGTTTGGTACAGGGAGGGGACAGCTCTGGAAACACCATATATTTT
.	TRBV30	.	TRBJ2-1	CAWGSGTEFF	.
many	TRBV27	.	TRBJ2-3	CASSSNRGGTQYF	TGTGCCAGCAGTTCGAACAGGGGGGGTACGCAGTATTTT
few	TRBV28	.	TRBJ2-5	CASSGGTGETQYF	TGTGCCAGCAGTGGGGGGACCGGGGAGACCCAGTACTTC
few	TRBV2	.	TRBJ2-3	CASSYYGSTDTQYF	TGTGCCAGCAGCTACTATGGGTCGACAGATACGCAGTATTTT
many	TRBV29-1	.	TRBJ1-1	CSVEVDSGNTEAFF	TGCAGCGTTGAAGTCGACAGCGGGAACACTGAAGCTTTCTTT
once	TRBV20-1	TRBD1	TRBJ2-3	CSADPGQVTDTQYF	TGCAGTGCCGACCCGGGACAGGTCACAGATACGCAGTATTTT
many	TRBV9	.	TRBJ2-2	CASARGGGQRNTGELFF	TGTGCCAGCGCGCGGGGTGGGGGACAGAGGAACACCGGGGAGCTGTTTTTT
few	TRBV20-1	.	TRBJ2-7	CSARVSAGILYEQYF	TGCAGTGCTAGAGTCAGCGCAGGGATACTCTACGAGCAGTACTTC
many	TRBV7-3	TRBD1	TRBJ2-2	CASSQQQGTVFF	TGTGCCAGCAGTCAACAACAGGGGACAGTGTTTTTT
few	TRBV10-3	.	TRBJ2-3	CAISESGRLEATDTQYF	TGTGCCATCAGTGAGTCGGGGCGGTTGGAAGCCACAGATACGCAGTATTTT
.	TRBV5-5	TRBD2	TRBJ2-3	CASSLGTRDTQYF	TGTGCCAGCAGCTTGGGGACTAGAGATACGCAGTATTTT
.	TRBV10-3	TRBD2	TRBJ2-1	CAISEELGRTSGNNEQFF	TGTGCCATCAGTGAGGAGTTGGGTAGGACTAGCGGGAACAATGAGCAGTTCTTC
many	TRBV15	.	TRBJ2-1	CATSRDRVSNNEQFF	TGTGCCACCAGCAGAGACAGGGTGTCCAACAATGAGCAGTTCTTC
.	TRBV12-5	.	TRBJ2-1	CASGLVGLKEQFF	TGTGCTAGTGGTTTGGTAGGTTTGAAAGAGCAGTTCTTC
few	TRBV20-1	.	TRBJ1-1	CSATRRGLNTEAFF	TGCAGTGCTACTCGCCGAGGGCTGAACACTGAAGCTTTCTTT
.	TRBV7-9	TRBD1	TRBJ1-1	CASSGQGRQMNTEAFF	TGTGCCAGCAGCGGACAGGGGAGACAAATGAACACTGAAGCTTTCTTT
many	TRBV7-2	.	TRBJ2-7	CASSLGLVSYEQYF	TGTGCCAGCAGCTTAGGCCTCGTCTCCTACGAGCAGTACTTC
few	TRBV28	TRBD2	TRBJ2-2	CASSPDRTSGRRNTGELFF	TGTGCCAGCAGTCCCGACCGGACTAGCGGGAGGCGGAACACCGGGGAGCTGTTTTTT
many	TRBV18	.	TRBJ2-5	CASSPGLGETQYF	TGTGCCAGCAGTCCTGGACTCGGGGAGACCCAGTACTTC
.	TRBV7-9	.	TRBJ2-1	CASSLIGWGSNEQFF	TGTGCCAGCAGCTTAATAGGGTGGGGATCCAATGAGCAGTTCTTC
few	TRBV18	TRBD2	TRBJ2-1	CASSPLAGTSGEQFF	TGTGCCAGTTCACCCCTAGCGGGCACTTCGGGTGAGCAGTTCTTC
.	TRBV6-5	TRBD1	TRBJ2-7	CASSFSGTGSEQYF	TGTGCCAGCAGTTTTTCCGGGACAGGGAGCGAGCAGTACTTC
few	TRBV7-2	.	TRBJ2-1	CASRPYVGQSYNEQFF	TGTGCCAGCAGACCCTATGTCGGGCAATCCTACAATGAGCAGTTCTTC
many	TRBV20-1	.	TRBJ2-7	CSVPARTSYEQYF	TGCAGTGTCCCAGCTCGGACCTCCTACGAGCAGTACTTC
many	TRBV6-1	.	TRBJ2-5	CASSVSGYGGETQYF	TGTGCCAGCAGTGTGAGCGGGTACGGCGGGGAGACCCAGTACTTC
many	TRBV6-1	.	TRBJ2-1	CASSERNEQFF	TGTGCCAGCAGTGAAAGGAATGAGCAGTTCTTC
.	TRBV20-1	TRBD2	TRBJ2-1	CSARGREGLYEQFF	TGCAGTGCTAGAGGTCGGGAGGGCCTCTATGAGCAGTTCTTC
few	TRBV29-1	TRBD2	TRBJ2-7	CSVPVAGGPGEQYF	TGCAGCGTTCCTGTAGCGGGAGGGCCAGGCGAGCAGTACTTC
.	TRBV20-1	.	TRBJ1-4	CSASQTSQTNEKLFF	TGCAGTGCTAGTCAGACCTCGCAAACTAATGAAAAACTGTTTTTT
few	TRBV12-3/TRBV12-4	.	TRBJ2-5	CASIQDTLGTQYF	TGTGCCAGCATTCAGGATACCCTGGGGACCCAGTACTTC
few	TRBV7-3	.	TRBJ2-2	CASSLTIGANTGELFF	TGTGCCAGCAGCTTAACGATTGGGGCGAACACCGGGGAGCTGTTTTTT
few	TRBV5-1	TRBD2	TRBJ2-1	CASSRRFREGSNEQFF	TGCGCCAGCAGCCGTCGGTTTCGGGAGGGCTCAAATGAGCAGTTCTTC
.	TRBV6-2/TRBV6-3	.	TRBJ2-7	CASSPRGTPANEQYF	TGTGCCAGCAGTCCTCGGGGGACCCCGGCGAACGAGCAGTACTTC
.	TRBV4-3	TRBD2	TRBJ2-7	CASSQDFVGASGYEQYF	TGCGCCAGCAGCCAAGATTTCGTCGGAGCTAGCGGCTACGAGCAGTACTTC
.	TRBV20-1	TRBD2	TRBJ2-5	CSAKRLAGSETQYF	TGCAGTGCTAAACGTTTAGCGGGATCGGAGACCCAGTACTTC
.	TRBV4-2	.	TRBJ2-1	CASSQERASNEQFF	TGTGCCAGCAGCCAAGAACGAGCTTCGAATGAGCAGTTCTTC
many	TRBV7-2	TRBD2	TRBJ2-3	CASSLRLAGGQSTDTQYF	TGTGCCAGCAGCTTACGGCTAGCGGGAGGTCAAAGCACAGATACGCAGTATTTT
few	TRBV9	.	TRBJ2-2	CASSPSTSPGELFF	TGTGCCAGCAGCCCCTCTACTAGTCCCGGGGAGCTGTTTTTT
many	TRBV3-1	.	TRBJ1-1	CASSQVGRNTEAFF	TGTGCCAGCAGCCAAGTGGGACGGAACACTGAAGCTTTCTTT
many	TRBV25-1	TRBD1	TRBJ2-3	CASSEGQAPDTQYF	TGTGCCAGCAGTGAAGGACAGGCTCCAGATACGCAGTATTTT
many	TRBV6-2/TRBV6-3	.	TRBJ2-1	CASSDGTPGSDEQFF	TGTGCCAGCAGTGACGGGACCCCGGGGAGCGATGAGCAGTTCTTC
few	TRBV29-1	.	TRBJ1-1	CSVIGTEAFF	TGCAGCGTTATCGGGACTGAAGCTTTCTTT
.	TRBV20-1	TRBD2	TRBJ2-1	CSAPARLATEQFF	TGCAGTGCTCCCGCCAGACTAGCGACTGAGCAGTTCTTC
few	TRBV29-1	.	TRBJ2-1	CSVLTGSEQFF	TGCAGCGTGCTTACAGGGTCGGAGCAGTTCTTC
.	TRBV4-3	.	TRBJ2-7	CATPFDTRSYEQYF	TGCGCCACCCCTTTTGACACCCGATCCTACGAGCAGTACTTC
few	TRBV20-1	TRBD2	TRBJ2-5	CSAATSFSGRRETQYF	TGCAGTGCTGCTACATCTTTTAGCGGGAGAAGGGAGACCCAGTACTTC
few	TRBV7-9	.	TRBJ2-2	CASSAGLANTGELFF	TGTGCCAGCAGCGCGGGACTGGCGAACACCGGGGAGCTGTTTTTT
.	TRBV11-1	TRBD2	TRBJ2-5	CASSLWGGEETQYF	TGTGCCAGCAGCCTGTGGGGGGGGGAAGAGACCCAGTACTTC
.	TRBV20-1	TRBD2	TRBJ2-1	CSARDFGTSGRIRNEQFF	TGCAGTGCTAGAGATTTCGGGACTAGCGGGAGGATTCGCAATGAGCAGTTCTTC
many	TRBV30	TRBD2	TRBJ2-1	CASLAESYNEQFF	TGTGCCTCACTAGCGGAATCCTACAATGAGCAGTTCTTC
few	TRBV28	.	TRBJ1-5	CASSLSRGTYSNQPQHF	TGTGCCAGCAGTTTAAGTCGGGGAACTTATAGCAATCAGCCCCAGCATTTT
many	TRBV27	.	TRBJ2-3	CATNPGRTTDTQYF	TGTGCCACCAACCCCGGTCGAACCACAGATACGCAGTATTTT
.	TRBV11-2	TRBD2	TRBJ2-1	CASSLRSLGTSGRGDNEQFF	TGTGCCAGCAGCTTACGGTCCTTGGGGACTAGCGGGAGAGGGGACAATGAGCAGTTCTTC
medium-sized	TRBV25-1	.	TRBJ2-5	CASSDWGAGETQYF	TGTGCCAGCAGTGACTGGGGGGCTGGAGAGACCCAGTACTTC
.	TRBV12-3/TRBV12-4	TRBD1	TRBJ1-4	CASSRTGKNEKLFF	TGTGCCAGCAGTCGGACAGGGAAGAATGAAAAACTGTTTTTT
.	TRBV20-1	.	TRBJ2-1	CSAGQNYNEQFF	TGCAGTGCGGGACAAAACTACAATGAGCAGTTCTTC
few	TRBV20-1	.	TRBJ2-7	CSARGGPSSYEQYF	TGCAGTGCTAGAGGGGGCCCGTCCTCCTACGAGCAGTACTTC
.	TRBV20-1	TRBD2	TRBJ2-1	CSARGTSGIRQYNEQFF	TGCAGTGCTAGAGGGACTAGCGGGATTCGGCAATACAATGAGCAGTTCTTC